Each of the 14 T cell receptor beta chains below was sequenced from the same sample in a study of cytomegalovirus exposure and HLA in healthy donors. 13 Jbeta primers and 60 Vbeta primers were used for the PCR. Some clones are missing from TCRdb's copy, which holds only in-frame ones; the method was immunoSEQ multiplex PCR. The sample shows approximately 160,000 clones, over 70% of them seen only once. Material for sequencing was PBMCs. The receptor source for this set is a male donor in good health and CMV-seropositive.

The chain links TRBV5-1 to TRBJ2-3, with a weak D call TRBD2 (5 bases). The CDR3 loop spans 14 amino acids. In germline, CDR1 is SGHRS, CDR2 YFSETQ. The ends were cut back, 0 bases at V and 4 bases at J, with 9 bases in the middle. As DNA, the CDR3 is TGCGCCAGCAGCTTGGCTGGGAGAGCAGATACGCAGTATTTT. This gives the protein CASSLAGRADTQYF.

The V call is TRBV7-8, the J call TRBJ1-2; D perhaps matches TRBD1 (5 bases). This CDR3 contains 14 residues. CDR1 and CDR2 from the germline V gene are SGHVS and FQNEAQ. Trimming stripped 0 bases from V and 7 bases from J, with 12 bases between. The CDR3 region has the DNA TGTGCCAGCAGCTTAGCAGGGGCGGATTTTGGCTACACCTTC. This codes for CASSLAGADFGYTF.

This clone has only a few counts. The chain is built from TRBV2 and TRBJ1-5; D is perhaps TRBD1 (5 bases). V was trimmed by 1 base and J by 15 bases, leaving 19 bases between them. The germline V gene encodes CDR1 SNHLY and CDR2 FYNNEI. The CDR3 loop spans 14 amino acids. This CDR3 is CASSEGRAYQPGHF. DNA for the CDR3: TGTGCCAGCAGTGAAGGCAGGGCCTATCAGCCCGGGCATTTT.

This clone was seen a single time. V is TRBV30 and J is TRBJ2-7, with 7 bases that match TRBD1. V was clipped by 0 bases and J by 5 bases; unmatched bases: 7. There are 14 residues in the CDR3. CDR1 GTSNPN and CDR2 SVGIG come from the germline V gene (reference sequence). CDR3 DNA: TGTGCCTGGAGTGTGGAGACAGGGTACGACGAGCAGTACTTC. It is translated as CAWSVETGYDEQYF.

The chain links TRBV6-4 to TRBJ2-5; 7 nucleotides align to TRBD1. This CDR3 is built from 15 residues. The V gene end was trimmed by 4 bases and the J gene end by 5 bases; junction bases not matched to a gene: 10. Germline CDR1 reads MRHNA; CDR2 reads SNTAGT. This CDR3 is CASSANRGLGETQYF. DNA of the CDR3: TGTGCCAGCAGTGCCAACAGGGGCCTAGGGGAGACCCAGTACTTC.

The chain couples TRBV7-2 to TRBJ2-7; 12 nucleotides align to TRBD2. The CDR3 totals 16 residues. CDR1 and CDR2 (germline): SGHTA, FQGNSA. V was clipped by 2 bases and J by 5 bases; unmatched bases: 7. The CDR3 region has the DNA TGTGCCAGCAGCTTACGGCTAGCGGGGGGGCGGAACGAGCAGTACTTC. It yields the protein CASSLRLAGGRNEQYF.

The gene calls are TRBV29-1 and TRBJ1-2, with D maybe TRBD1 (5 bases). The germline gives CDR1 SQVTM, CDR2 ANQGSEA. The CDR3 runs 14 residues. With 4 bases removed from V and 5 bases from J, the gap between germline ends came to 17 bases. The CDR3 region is CSVVKGNSRYGYTF. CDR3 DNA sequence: TGCAGCGTTGTAAAGGGGAACAGTCGATATGGCTACACCTTC. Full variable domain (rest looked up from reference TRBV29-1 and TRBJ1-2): SAVISQKPSRDICQRGTSLTIQCQVDSQVTMMFWYRQQPGQSLTLIATANQGSEATYESGFVIDKFPISRPNLTFSTLTVSNMSPEDSSIYLCSVVKGNSRYGYTFGSGTRLTVV.

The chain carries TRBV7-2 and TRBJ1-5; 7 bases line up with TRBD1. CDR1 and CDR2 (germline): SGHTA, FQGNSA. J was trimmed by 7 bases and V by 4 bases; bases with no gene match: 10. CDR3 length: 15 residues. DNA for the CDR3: TGTGCCAGCAGCTACCGGGGACAGCGGAAGCAGCCCCAGCATTTT. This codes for CASSYRGQRKQPQHF.

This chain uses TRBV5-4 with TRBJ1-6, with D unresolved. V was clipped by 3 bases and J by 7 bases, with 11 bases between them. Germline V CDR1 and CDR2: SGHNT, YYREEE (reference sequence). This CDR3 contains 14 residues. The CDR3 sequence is CASSYRGSNSPLHF. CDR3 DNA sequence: TGTGCCAGCAGCTACCGAGGGTCCAATTCACCCCTCCACTTT.

CDR3 DNA: TGTGCCAGCAGTCCTGGCGGGGGCCGCCAAGAGACCCAGTACTTC. Translating it yields CASSPGGGRQETQYF. The rearrangement joins TRBV28 to TRBJ2-5; possibly TRBD2 for D (7 bases). Trimming stripped 5 bases from V and 1 base from J, with 14 bases between. Germline CDR1 MDHEN, CDR2 SYDVKM. This CDR3 comprises 15 residues.

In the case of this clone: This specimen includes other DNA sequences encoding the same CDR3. The CDR3 loop reads CASSVASTDTQYF. CDR3 nucleotides: TGTGCCAGCAGCGTAGCTAGCACAGATACGCAGTATTTT. The chain has TRBV9 and TRBJ2-3; no firm D call. V was pared by 0 bases and J by 0 bases, with 2 bases between. The CDR3 loop spans 13 amino acids. Germline lookup yields CDR1 SGDLS and CDR2 YYNGEE.

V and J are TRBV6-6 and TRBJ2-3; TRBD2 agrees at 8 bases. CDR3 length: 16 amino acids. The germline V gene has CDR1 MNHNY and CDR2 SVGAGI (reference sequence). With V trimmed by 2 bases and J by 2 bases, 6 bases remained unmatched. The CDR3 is CASSYGAGAVTDTQYF. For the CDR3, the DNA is TGTGCCAGCAGTTACGGAGCGGGGGCAGTCACAGATACGCAGTATTTT.

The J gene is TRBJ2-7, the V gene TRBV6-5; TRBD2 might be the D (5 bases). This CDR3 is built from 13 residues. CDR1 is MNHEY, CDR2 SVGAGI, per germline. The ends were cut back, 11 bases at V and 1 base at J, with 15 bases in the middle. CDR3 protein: CACAIGESYEQYF. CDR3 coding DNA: TGTGCCTGCGCCATTGGGGAGTCCTACGAGCAGTACTTC.

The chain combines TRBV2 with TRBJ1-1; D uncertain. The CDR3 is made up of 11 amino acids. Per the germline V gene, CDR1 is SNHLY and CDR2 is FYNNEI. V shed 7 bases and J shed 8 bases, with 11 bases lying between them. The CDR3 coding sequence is TGTGCCAGCACCGGTTGGCGGGAAGCTTTCTTT. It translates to CASTGWREAFF.